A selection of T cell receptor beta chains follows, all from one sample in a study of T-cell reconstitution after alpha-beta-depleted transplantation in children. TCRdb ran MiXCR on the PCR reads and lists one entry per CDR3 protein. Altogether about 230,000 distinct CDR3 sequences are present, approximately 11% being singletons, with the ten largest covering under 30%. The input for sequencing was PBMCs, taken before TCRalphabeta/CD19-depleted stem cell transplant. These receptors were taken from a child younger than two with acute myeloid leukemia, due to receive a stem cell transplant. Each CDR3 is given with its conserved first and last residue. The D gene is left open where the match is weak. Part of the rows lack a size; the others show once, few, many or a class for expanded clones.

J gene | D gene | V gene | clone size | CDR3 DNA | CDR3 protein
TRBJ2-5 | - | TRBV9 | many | TGTGCCAGCAGCGTAGCTGTTGGGGGTGGGACCCAGTACTTC | CASSVAVGGGTQYF
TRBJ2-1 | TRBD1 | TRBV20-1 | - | TGCAGTGCTAGAGAGAGACCGGGACAGGGACCCAAGCAGTTCTTC | CSARERPGQGPKQFF
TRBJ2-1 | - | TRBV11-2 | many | TGTGCCAGCAGCTTCCGATGGTGGGGGAAATATGACGGGAATGAGCAGTTCTTC | CASSFRWWGKYDGNEQFF
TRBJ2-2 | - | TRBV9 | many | TGTGCCAGCAGCGTGAGGGGGGGGCTAACCGGGGAGCTGTTTTTT | CASSVRGGLTGELFF
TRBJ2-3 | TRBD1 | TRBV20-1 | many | TGCAGTGCTGGACAGGGGGCCCGTCCAGATACGCAGTATTTT | CSAGQGARPDTQYF
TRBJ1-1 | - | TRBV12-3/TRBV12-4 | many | TGTGCCAGCAGTCCTACAGGGAGCACTGAAGCTTTCTTT | CASSPTGSTEAFF
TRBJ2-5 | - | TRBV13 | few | TGTGCCAGCAGCTTAGGCGGACCTAAAGAGACCCAGTACTTC | CASSLGGPKETQYF
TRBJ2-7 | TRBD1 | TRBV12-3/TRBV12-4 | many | TGTGCCAGCAGTAAATGGGACAGGGGAAGTGAGCAGTACTTC | CASSKWDRGSEQYF
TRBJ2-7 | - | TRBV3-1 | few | TGTGCCAGCAGCCTGGACGCCCTGGTTGGGCAGTACTTC | CASSLDALVGQYF
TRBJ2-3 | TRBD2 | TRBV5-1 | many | TGCGCCAGCACCCCTCTAGCGGGAGGACCAGATACGCAGTATTTT | CASTPLAGGPDTQYF
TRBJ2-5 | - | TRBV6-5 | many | TGTGCCAGCAGATATAGCGCGAGTGGAGAGACCCAGTACTTC | CASRYSASGETQYF
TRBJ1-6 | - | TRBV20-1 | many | TGCAGTGCCCACCGGCGGGGTCAACCCCTCCACTTT | CSAHRRGQPLHF
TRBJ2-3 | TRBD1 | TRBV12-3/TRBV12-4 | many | TGTGCCTTCACCGCGGACAGGATGTCCACTTCCTTCACAGATACGCAGTATTTT | CAFTADRMSTSFTDTQYF
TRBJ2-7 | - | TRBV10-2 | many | TGCGCCAGCAGGGCGGTGTACGAGCAGTACTTC | CASRAVYEQYF
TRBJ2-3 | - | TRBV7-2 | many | TGTGCCAGCAGTCGAACCTGGGGCAGTAGCACAGATACGCAGTATTTT | CASSRTWGSSTDTQYF
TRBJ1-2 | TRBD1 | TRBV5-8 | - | TGTGCCAGCAGCTTGGGGGACAGGGGAAAATATGGCTACACCTTC | CASSLGDRGKYGYTF
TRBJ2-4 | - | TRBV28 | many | TGTGCCAGCAACACCCCGAGAGCGGCCAAAAACATTCAGTACTTC | CASNTPRAAKNIQYF
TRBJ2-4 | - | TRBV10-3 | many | TGTGCCATCAGTGAGTCTGGACAGAGCAAAAACATTCAGTACTTC | CAISESGQSKNIQYF
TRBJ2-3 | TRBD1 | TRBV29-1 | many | TGCAGCGTGCTATTGGGACAGGGGGCTTCAGATACGCAGTATTTT | CSVLLGQGASDTQYF
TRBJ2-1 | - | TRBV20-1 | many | TGCAGTGCAACCCTAGCCGATGAGCAGTTCTTC | CSATLADEQFF
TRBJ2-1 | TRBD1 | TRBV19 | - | TGTGCCAGTAGTATTATCAGGGGGCAAAATGAGCAGTTCTTC | CASSIIRGQNEQFF
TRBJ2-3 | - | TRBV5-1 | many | TGCGCCAGCAGCTCCCTCGGGGACGGACGCAGCGTTTACACAGATACGCAGTATTTT | CASSSLGDGRSVYTDTQYF
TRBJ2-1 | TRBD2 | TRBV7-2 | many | TGTGCCAGCAGCATTAGCGGGGGGAACAATGAGCAGTTCTTC | CASSISGGNNEQFF
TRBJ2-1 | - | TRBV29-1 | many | TGCAGCGTTGCCTCTCCGCGGGATGGCTACAATGAGCAGTTCTTC | CSVASPRDGYNEQFF
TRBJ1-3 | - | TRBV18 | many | TGTGCCAGCTCACCGGATTCTGGAAACACCATATATTTT | CASSPDSGNTIYF
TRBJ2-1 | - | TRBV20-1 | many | TGCAGTGCTAGAGTAGGGAACCTCTGGAATGAGCAGTTCTTC | CSARVGNLWNEQFF
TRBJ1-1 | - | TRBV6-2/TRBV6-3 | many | TGTGCCAGCAGTTTCCACCCCGAAGGCGAAGCTTTCTTT | CASSFHPEGEAFF
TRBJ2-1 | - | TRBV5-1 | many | TGCGCCAGCAGCTTGGAGCCGGGACTTCAGGATGAGCAGTTCTTC | CASSLEPGLQDEQFF
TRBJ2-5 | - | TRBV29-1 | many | TGCAGCGTATCAGGGTACGGGGAGACCCAGTACTTC | CSVSGYGETQYF
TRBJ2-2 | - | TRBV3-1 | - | TGTGCCAGCAGGCCAATGGGTCTTTACACCGGGGAGCTGTTTTTT | CASRPMGLYTGELFF
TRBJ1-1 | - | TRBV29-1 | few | TGCAGCGCGAGCGGGGTGAGCACTGAAGCTTTCTTT | CSASGVSTEAFF
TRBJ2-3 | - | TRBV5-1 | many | TGCGCCAGCAGGTTTACTACAGGGACAGATACGCAGTATTTT | CASRFTTGTDTQYF
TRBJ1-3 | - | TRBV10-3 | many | TGTGCCATCAGTGATCCCCCAGGGCCCTCTGGAAACACCATATATTTT | CAISDPPGPSGNTIYF
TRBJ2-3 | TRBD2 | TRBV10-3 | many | TGTGCCATCACTAGCGGGAGCACAGATACGCAGTATTTT | CAITSGSTDTQYF
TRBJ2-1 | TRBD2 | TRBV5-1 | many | TGCGCCAGCAGCTTGGATAGCGGGAGAGAGAATGAGCAGTTCTTC | CASSLDSGRENEQFF
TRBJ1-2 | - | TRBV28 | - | TGTGCCAGCAGCCCACAGGGACCCTATGGCTACACCTTC | CASSPQGPYGYTF
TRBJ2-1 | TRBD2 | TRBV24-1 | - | TGTGCCACCAGTGATCGAACTAGCGCTCGTGGGGATGAGCAGTTCTTC | CATSDRTSARGDEQFF